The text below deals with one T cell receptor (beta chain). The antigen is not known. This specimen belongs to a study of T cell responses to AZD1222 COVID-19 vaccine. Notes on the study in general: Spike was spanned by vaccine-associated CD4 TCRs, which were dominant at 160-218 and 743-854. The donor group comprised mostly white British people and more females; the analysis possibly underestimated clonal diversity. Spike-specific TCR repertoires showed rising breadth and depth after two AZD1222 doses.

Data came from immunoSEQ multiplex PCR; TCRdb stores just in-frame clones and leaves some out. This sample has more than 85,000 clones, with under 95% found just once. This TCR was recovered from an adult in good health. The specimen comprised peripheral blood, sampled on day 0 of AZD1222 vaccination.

The CDR3 region has the DNA TGTGCCAGTAGTATAGATCGGAGAGGCTACACCTTC. It is translated as CASSIDRRGYTF. The chain combines TRBV19 with TRBJ1-2; D call uncertain. The CDR3 has 12 residues. Trimming left V 0 bases short and J 8 bases short, with 7 bases between. From germline, CDR1 is LNHDA and CDR2 SQIVND (reference sequence).